These T cell receptor beta chains were read from a single sample in a study of follicular helper T cells after annual influenza vaccination. Only in-frame clones appear in the TCRdb table, and some are missing; sequencing was by immunoSEQ multiplex PCR. The table shows about 10,000 clones, with roughly 80% occurring only once. The source material was CXCR5+ CD38- circulating T follicular helper cells from blood, sampled 7 days after influenza vaccination. The source is an adult who received the influenza vaccine. Both conserved end residues are part of each CDR3. D genes are given only for firm matches. Not every row has a clone size; where given, it reads once, few, many or a size class.

clone_size,d_call,v_call,j_call,cdr3_nt,cdr3_aa
once,TRBD1,TRBV28,TRBJ1-2,TGTGCCAGCAGTTTCCTGCAGCCCGGGACAGGGGTCTCTATTGACTATGGCTACACCTTC,CASSFLQPGTGVSIDYGYTF
-,TRBD1,TRBV11-3,TRBJ2-3,TGTGCCAGCAGCCCAACCCAGGGGGCAGATACGCAGTATTTT,CASSPTQGADTQYF
-,-,TRBV7-2,TRBJ1-5,TGTGCCAGCAGCTCACAACCCACAGGGAGGGGCAATCAGCCCCAGCATTTT,CASSSQPTGRGNQPQHF
-,-,TRBV5-8,TRBJ1-5,TGTGCCAGCAGCTTCGTCCGGGGGTCGAGTCAGCCCCAGCATTTT,CASSFVRGSSQPQHF
-,-,TRBV7-2,TRBJ1-5,TGTGCCAGCAGCTTAGCAGGCGGTAGTCAGCCCCAGCATTTT,CASSLAGGSQPQHF
-,TRBD1,TRBV7-2,TRBJ1-3,TGTGCCAGCAGCATCGGCCCCACCGGGACAGGGGTCGGGTACACCATATATTTT,CASSIGPTGTGVGYTIYF
-,TRBD1,TRBV6-5,TRBJ1-2,TGTGCCAGCAGTACCGGGACAGGGGTTGGGGGCTACACCTTC,CASSTGTGVGGYTF
-,TRBD1,TRBV5-6,TRBJ1-6,TGTGCCAGCAGCTGGACAGGGAGGTATTGGTCACCCCTCCACTTT,CASSWTGRYWSPLHF
once,-,TRBV7-9,TRBJ2-3,TGTGCCAGCGCAGACACAGATACGCAGTATTTT,CASADTDTQYF
-,-,TRBV7-9,TRBJ2-5,TGTGCCAGCAGCTCGCCCGGGCTCCGAGGAGAGACCCAGTACTTC,CASSSPGLRGETQYF
once,-,TRBV4-3,TRBJ1-5,TGCGCCAGCAGCCCCCAGTGGAATCCAGAGCCCCAGCATTTT,CASSPQWNPEPQHF
-,-,TRBV28,TRBJ2-7,TGTGCCAGCAGTTTTTTGGCGGACTCCTACGAGCAGTACTTC,CASSFLADSYEQYF